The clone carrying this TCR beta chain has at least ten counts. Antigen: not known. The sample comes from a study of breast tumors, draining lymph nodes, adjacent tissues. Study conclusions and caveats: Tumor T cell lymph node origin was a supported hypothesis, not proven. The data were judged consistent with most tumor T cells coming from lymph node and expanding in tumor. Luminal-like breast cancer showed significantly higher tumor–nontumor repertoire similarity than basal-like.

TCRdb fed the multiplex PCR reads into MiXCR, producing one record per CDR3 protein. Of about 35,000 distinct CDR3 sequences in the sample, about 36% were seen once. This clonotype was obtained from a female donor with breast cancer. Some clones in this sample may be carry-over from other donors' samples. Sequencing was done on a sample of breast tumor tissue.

CDR3 amino acids: CASSLGRGGQPQHF. As DNA, the CDR3 is TGTGCCAGCAGCTTAGGGAGGGGAGGTCAGCCCCAGCATTTT. The chain has TRBV11-2 and TRBJ1-5; tentative D call: TRBD1 (5 bases). The V end lost 1 base, the J end lost 6 bases, and 10 bases lay between the germline ends. From germline, CDR1 is SGHAT and CDR2 FQNNGV. This CDR3 is 14 amino acids long.